The 4 T cell receptor beta chains in this list originate from one sample, sequenced in a study of cytomegalovirus exposure and HLA in healthy donors. Sequenced by immunoSEQ multiplex PCR; TCRdb stores in-frame clones only, minus some. The sample has 220,000 or so clones, approximately 83% seen once. Source material: PBMCs. Every receptor here comes from a woman aged 25 to 45 in good health and CMV-seropositive.

This rearrangement joins TRBV30 to TRBJ1-1; D is undetermined. CDR1 and CDR2 (germline): GTSNPN, SVGIG (reference sequence). V lost 2 bases to trimming and J lost 2 bases, with 12 bases between them. This CDR3 is built from 14 residues. The CDR3 here is CAWSTAGGNTEAFF. CDR3 nucleotide sequence: TGTGCCTGGAGTACAGCTGGAGGTAACACTGAAGCTTTCTTT.

V is TRBV10-2 and J is TRBJ2-7; the match to TRBD2 covers 14 bases. Germline CDR1 is WSHSY and CDR2 is SAAADI. This CDR3 is built from 13 residues. V lost 4 bases, J lost 7 bases, and 0 bases stayed unmatched. CDR3 DNA sequence: TGCGCCAGCAGTGGACTAGCGGGAGGGGAGCAGTACTTC. It translates to CASSGLAGGEQYF.

The chain has TRBV27 and TRBJ1-4, with no clear D. Germline V gene data show CDR1 as MNHEY and CDR2 as SMNVEV (reference sequence). The V end lost 5 bases, the J end lost 7 bases, and 23 bases lay between the germline ends. The CDR3 extends over 17 amino acids. The CDR3 here is CASSEILRTGFPEKLFF. DNA of the CDR3: TGTGCCAGCAGTGAAATATTAAGGACGGGGTTTCCTGAAAAACTGTTTTTT.

The CDR3 nucleotides read TGTGCCAGCAGCCCCAGCGGGAGGTATGATGAGCAGTTCTTC. Translation: CASSPSGRYDEQFF. The chain employs TRBV14 and TRBJ2-1, with 9 nucleotides matching TRBD2. CDR3 length: 14 amino acids. The V and J ends lost 4 bases and 8 bases, in that order; junction bases with no gene match: 6. Germline assignment: CDR1 SGHDN and CDR2 FVKESK.